One and the same sample provided the 11 T cell receptor beta chains below, sequenced in a study of blood T cells in healthy people across ages. Next came a second PCR, run for about 7 to 12 cycles, which used a sample-barcoded 5' primer along with a J-beta primer mix. TCRdb itself ran the 5' RACE reads through MiXCR, one entry per CDR3 protein. Of 1.5 million to 2 million distinct CDR3 sequences listed, approximately 28% are singletons. Material: blood. The receptor set was obtained from a woman between 25 and 40 years old in good health.

A note on this clonotype: It may be a read error: a sequence one base away is much more abundant. The rearrangement links TRBV29-1 to TRBJ2-7; 7 nucleotides align to TRBD2. CDR1 and CDR2 from the germline V gene are SQVTM and ANQGSEA. CDR3 length: 13 amino acids. V lost 4 bases and J lost 3; bases outside the gene matches: 6. CDR3 residues: CSVGGGRDYEQYF. CDR3 nucleotides: TGCAGCGTTGGGGGGGGGAGAGACTACGAGCAGTACTTC.

CDR3 coding DNA: TGTGCCAGCAGCTTAGTCGTCAATGAACAGTACTTC. The encoded protein is CASSLVVNEQYF. J is TRBJ2-4 and V is TRBV7-2, with D uncertain. CDR3 length: 12 amino acids. Germline V gene lookup returns CDR1 SGHTA and CDR2 FQGNSA. Deletions cut 1 base from V and 13 bases from J, with 11 bases between.

The J gene is TRBJ1-1, the V gene TRBV4-1, with 11 bases matching TRBD1. Trimming removed 0 bases from V and 4 bases from J; junction bases left unmatched: 7. Germline values: CDR1 MGHRA, CDR2 YSYEKL. The CDR3 consists of 17 residues. The CDR3 is CASSQDGTGGAGTEAFF. The DNA of the CDR3 is TGCGCCAGCAGCCAAGACGGGACAGGGGGAGCGGGCACTGAAGCTTTCTTT.

This clonotype was observed many times. The chain employs TRBV9 and TRBJ2-4; 9 bases are a match to TRBD1. V lost 3 bases, J lost 1 base, and 2 bases stayed unmatched. CDR3 size: 15 residues. Germline lookup yields CDR1 SGDLS and CDR2 YYNGEE. In nucleotides, the CDR3 is TGTGCCAGCAGCGGCGGACAGGGGGCCAAAAACATTCAGTACTTC. Protein product: CASSGGQGAKNIQYF.

This chain joins TRBV6-1 and TRBJ2-1; D is unclear. The germline V gene has CDR1 MNHNS and CDR2 SASEGT. Trimming took off 4 bases at V and 7 bases at J, with 8 bases between the two ends. The CDR3 sequence is 12 residues long. The CDR3 bases are TGTGCCAGCAGTGGCTTCAGAAATGAGCAGTTCTTC. Its protein is CASSGFRNEQFF.

For this clonotype: A junction boundary mismatches the germline segment, possibly from a read error. The chain recombines TRBV4-1 with TRBJ1-2; maybe TRBD1 (5 bases). CDR3 length: 13 residues. The germline V gene encodes CDR1 MGHRA and CDR2 YSYEKL. The CDR3 here is CAGSSRVNYGYTF. For the CDR3, the DNA is TGCGCCGGCAGCTCCAGGGTTAACTATGGCTACACCTTC.

The CDR3 loop is CASSPSKTVNTEAFF. The CDR3 DNA is TGTGCCAGCTCACCATCCAAGACAGTAAACACTGAAGCTTTCTTT. The V gene is TRBV18, the J gene TRBJ1-1, with D possibly matching TRBD1 (5 bases). The CDR3 has 15 residues. Germline CDR1 reads KGHSH; CDR2 reads LQKENI. V was trimmed by 2 bases and J by 2 bases, leaving 12 bases between them.

V gene TRBV2 combines with J gene TRBJ2-5; D ambiguous. The CDR3 covers 14 residues. The germline V gene encodes CDR1 SNHLY and CDR2 FYNNEI. The V end lost 6 bases, the J end lost 5 bases, and 16 bases lay between the germline ends. The DNA of the CDR3 is TGTGCCAGCAGGCCCCGGAGTGAGTGGGAGACCCAGTACTTC. Amino acid sequence: CASRPRSEWETQYF.

This clonotype was seen ten or more times. The genes are TRBV11-2 and TRBJ2-5, with 10 bases matching TRBD2. The length of the CDR3 is 15 residues. Germline loops: CDR1 SGHAT, CDR2 FQNNGV. Trimming cost V 5 bases and J 5 bases; bases outside gene matches: 8. Here the CDR3 DNA reads TGTGCCAGCAGCCATCTAGCGGGAGTGGAGGAGACCCAGTACTTC. It is translated as CASSHLAGVEETQYF.

This clonotype was seen only a few times. This chain connects TRBV20-1 to TRBJ2-4; 8 nucleotides line up with TRBD1. The CDR3 extends over 15 amino acids. Germline V lookup: CDR1 DFQATT, CDR2 SNEGSKA (reference sequence). Trimming took 5 bases from V and 1 from J; bases not matched to a gene: 7. CDR3 sequence reads: CSASQGAGAKNIQYF. The CDR3 DNA sequence: TGCAGTGCTTCCCAGGGGGCGGGGGCCAAAAACATTCAGTACTTC.

Regarding this clonotype: A junction boundary mismatches the germline segment, possibly from a read error. V and J are TRBV20-1 and TRBJ2-7; D is undetermined. The CDR3 runs to 11 residues. CDR1 is DFQATT, CDR2 SNEGSKA, per germline (reference sequence). This CDR3 is CSAEDSYERYF. The DNA for the CDR3 is TGCAGTGCAGAAGACTCCTACGAGCGGTACTTC.